This TCR beta chain came from a study of blood T cell repertoires in COVID-19. Study overall: Whether acute or convalescent, the COVID-19 samples came from the United States, Italy and Spain. From T cells, B-cell-depleted T cells, or PBMCs came the material, which was cDNA or gDNA.

In the original processing: By means of reference gene primer amplification, nucleated cell counts were estimated. Libraries were prepared by immunoSEQ multiplex PCR; TCRdb keeps only in-frame clonotypes and omits some of them. V and J calls and clone size are those listed in that table; D and trimming were worked out from the DNA. The data show roughly 200,000 clones, with about nine tenths seen just once and around 7% held by the top ten. Germline V gives CDR1 SGDLS, CDR2 YYNGEE. The V segment lost 4 bases and the J segment 5 bases; nucleotides outside the gene matches: 8. The CDR3 contains 15 residues.

The TCR originated in a man aged 35 to 55 with acute or convalescent COVID-19. The chain employs TRBV9 and TRBJ1-1; 10 bases map to TRBD1. Sequenced: peripheral blood. This chain's CDR3 is CASSPPGQGMTEAFF. The CDR3 DNA is TGTGCCAGCAGCCCCCCGGGACAGGGGATGACTGAAGCTTTCTTT.